This paragraph reports one TCR beta chain. This entry belongs to a study of blood T cell repertoires in COVID-19. Profiling relied on immunoSEQ multiplex PCR, and the TCRdb table lists in-frame clones only, not all of them. The profile shows some 150,000 clones, around 85% of them singletons. Trimming removed 1 base from V and 7 bases from J, with 12 bases in between. The CDR3 loop spans 14 amino acids. The V gene's germline CDR1 is SGDLS and CDR2 YYNGEE. Source material: peripheral blood. The J gene is TRBJ2-1, the V gene TRBV9; D ambiguous. This TCR was recovered from a woman of 80 years or more with acute or convalescent COVID-19. This CDR3 is CASSVSVGENEQFF. CDR3 in DNA: TGTGCCAGCAGCGTATCTGTTGGAGAGAATGAGCAGTTCTTC.